This TCR beta chain was obtained from a study of cytomegalovirus exposure and HLA in healthy donors (dated by TCRdb to about 2017). Notes on the research overall: In an earlier analysis of some 610 of the donors, less than 350 Gb of sequence data and approximately 120 million unique TCR beta sequences from 180 million or so T cells were reported. In the later analysis, no new phenotypic data were used to find candidate immune exposures; instead, reliance was placed on TCR beta sequences and their occurrence across donors. To study patterns of TCR occurrence, a later analysis re-analyzed previously published TCR beta repertoires from hundreds of donors and added high-resolution HLA genotyping. Using immunosequencing, the study profiled T cell repertoires from 640 or so subjects and related those repertoires to cytomegalovirus serostatus. Roughly 5 DR-DQ haplotypes were handled as single units for association and clustering, since linkage in the cohort was strong. Typing coverage differed by locus: A, B, C, DRB1 and DQB1 were typed in roughly 620-640 donors, DQA1 in 522, DPA1 in some 610, and DPB1 in 472. About 330 gigabases of sequencing data and 91 million or so unique TCR sequences made up an early release that covered 500 to 700 HLA-typed donors. Along with the roughly 610-subject first cohort, a separate validation cohort of over a hundred different subjects was used. To predict cytomegalovirus infection status, the study brought together high-throughput TCR immunosequencing, statistical association of individual TCRs with disease status, and machine learning. Among 300 to 500 genotyped donors of the cohort, an average of roughly 230,000 unique TCR beta nucleotide sequences was sequenced per donor, of which about 18% were non-productive. Every discovery cohort repertoire had been produced on one sequencing platform. The study aimed to test whether cataloging public T cell receptors could reveal signatures of past pathogen exposure. The genetic ancestry cluster associated with self-reported Caucasian donors included around four fifths of the roughly 390 genotyped donors. A later genetic analysis used genome-wide SNP genotypes for about 55% of the 666 donors, treating that subset as a discovery cohort. An earlier analysis of 500 to 650 of the donors applied high-throughput TCR beta sequencing to assess whether each TCR beta V gene segment acted as functional or pseudogenic. HLA typing covered class I and class II loci at four-digit resolution. Donor age, sex, ethnicity and CMV serostatus were compiled alongside the repertoire data. Overall study results and their limits: Several of the top co-occurrence clusters appeared to be linked to parvovirus B19, influenza, CMV and Epstein-Barr virus, according to a later analysis. Because HLA typing was unavailable for some donors at each locus, only the typed subset was used in association tests. In a later analysis, about 16,000 TCR beta sequences were associated with specific HLA alleles at a false discovery rate of 0.05. Most TCR sequences were seen in very few donors, while some public TCRs were found in many individuals. Because the 87-base-pair reads could not distinguish some IMGT-functional V segments, including TRBV6-2 and TRBV6-3, those segments were excluded. In vitro tests confirmed that three of the cytomegalovirus-associated TCR beta chains recognize cytomegalovirus antigens. The only immune exposure information available for the cohort was CMV serostatus. A later analysis found that TCR association rates varied across HLA loci, with DRB1 alleles showing the most associated TCRs and HLA-C alleles the fewest. Correlated functional status among segregating V segments might reflect linkage disequilibrium, but an unknown experimental factor could not be ruled out. A further reported finding was that TCR beta sequences accurately predicted the HLA-A and HLA-B alleles for most subjects in the first cohort. In a later analysis, most CMV-associated TCR beta chains were found to appear HLA-restricted, with HLA associations seemingly driven largely by CMV exposure. Broadly in line with IMGT annotations, most TCR beta V segments showed up in productive rearrangements about 87% or about 30% of the time in an earlier analysis of approximately 600 of the donors. A cluster of highly shared sequence variants was judged likely to be a technical artifact of the sequencing pipeline. A later genetic analysis reported fewer N-insertions in productive TCRs among donors in an Asian-associated ancestry cluster than the 666-donor mean. The authors suggested that the approach could potentially be extended to other disease states and immunological phenotypes. A later genetic analysis associated a missense DCLRE1C variant with V-gene and J-gene trimming of TCR beta chains, and an independent cohort replicated the association. The cohort was sequenced for TCR beta chains only, and without alpha or paired-chain data the features that could be detected were limited. Presence/absence analyses assumed roughly uniform sequencing depth across donors, an assumption that may not hold. Assigning TCR associations to individual alleles was difficult when HLA alleles, especially DR and DQ, strongly co-occurred. The study gave a list of 150 to 200 TCR beta chains associated with cytomegalovirus. In both the original and validation cohorts, the classifier was reported to diagnose cytomegalovirus status with high specificity and sensitivity. Compared with equally common non-associated chains, HLA-associated TCR beta chains in a later analysis were more clonally expanded and had lower generation probabilities. The earlier analysis of approximately 560 of the donors excluded some 15 rarely observed V segments, including chromosome 9 orphons, because counts were too low.

Library preparation was by the immunoSEQ multiplex PCR assay. A mixture of 60 forward primers for TCR Vbeta segments and 13 reverse primers for TCR Jbeta segments was used in the multiplex PCR. The CDR3 region of rearranged TCR beta genes was amplified from genomic DNA with a multiplex PCR assay. On the Illumina HiSeq System, the amplified TCR beta libraries were sequenced as 87-base-pair reads. For the original study's pipeline: A later analysis tallied approximately 87 million unique TCR beta chains across the 666 repertoires, and approximately 12 million of those chains were shared by two or more donors. Raw reads were error-corrected and collapsed into unique sequences with a nearest-neighbor algorithm that merged closely related sequences to remove PCR and sequencing errors. To assign V, D and J gene segments, CDR3 sequences were aligned to IMGT reference sequences. For a sequence to be retained, a match of at least six nucleotides to both a V gene segment and a J gene segment was required. Rearrangements were called productive when the CDR3 lacked stop codons and stayed in frame with V and J; all others were non-productive. Following IMGT convention, CDR3 was defined as the stretch from the second conserved V-encoded cysteine up to the conserved J-encoded phenylalanine. Sequences without an unambiguous match to a single V gene segment were excluded from the earlier analysis of about 600 of the donors. An earlier analysis of under 750 of the donors called V segments functional above 56.7% productive rearrangements and segregating when the between-donor standard deviation exceeded 5%. To diagnose cytomegalovirus status from the catalog of TCR beta chain sequences, a statistical classification framework was built. V and J gene assignment, in a later analysis, came from comparing TCR nucleotide sequences with IMGT/GENE-DB human TR gene sequences. A later analysis assigned CDR3 sequences and most-parsimonious VDJ recombination scenarios with the TCRdist pipeline. A later analysis defined each TCR beta chain by its CDR3 amino acid sequence plus V-gene family, and excluded reads lacking a unique V-gene family. As a way to deal with suspected cross-contamination and a sequencing artifact, a later analysis dropped 592 nucleotide sequences that were highly shared and had low generation probability. In a later analysis, a clonal expansion index for each public chain was calculated from normalized within-repertoire ranks of inferred template counts. A later analysis computed generation probabilities with a VDJ recombination model fitted to out-of-frame rearrangements, and checked the results against IGoR. In a later analysis, hypergeometric tests were used to score TCR-TCR, TCR-HLA and TCR-CMV co-occurrence, with a repertoire-size bias correction applied to TCR pairs. In a later analysis, false discovery rates were estimated by permuting HLA or CMV assignments 20 times. A later analysis grouped co-occurring TCRs with DBSCAN, adding TCRdist sequence similarity when clustering within HLA-allele-positive subsets. Repertoires with fewer than 30,000 or more than 120,000 public chains were left out of co-occurrence clustering, as were four to six repertoires with anomalous nucleotide sharing. TCRdb re-hosts the immuneACCESS table, in-frame sequences only. Its copies lack some clones; in the studies checked, an unresolved V gene accounts for under half of them, and the cause for the rest is not known. V, J and clone size are those of that table, while D and trimming were read from the DNA. This sample lists 100,000 to 150,000 clones; around 69% were detected once. The ten largest clonotypes hold about 3% of the sample.

The cohort consisted of 650 to 700 healthy bone marrow donors. At the time of sampling, every cohort member was nominally healthy, though immune exposures that went unrecorded were likely present. CMV serostatus was positive for about 300 and negative for about half of the roughly 700 cohort members, and was not recorded for this donor. Each donor provided a peripheral blood sample, and peripheral blood mononuclear cells were used for TCR beta sequencing. The Qiagen DNeasy Blood Extraction Kit was used to extract genomic DNA from the blood cell samples. Remarks on this clone: Its antigen is not yet known. Base qualities are not recorded, but no much larger clone differs from it by a single base.

Deletion took 0 bases off V and 3 bases off J, with a span of 18 bases between the germline ends. The CDR3 goes from the cysteine to the phenylalanine over 18 residues. Here the CDR3 DNA is all that survives: 54 bases in frame from base 1. The germline V gene yields SGHRS for CDR1 and YFSETQ for CDR2. Sequenced material: PBMCs. The chain is encoded by TRBV5-1 joined to TRBJ2-2, and TRBD2 may be the D gene, going by 5 matching bases. This receptor was identified in a human donor in good health. Here is the DNA: TGCGCCAGCAGCTTGGCCGGAGGTGCGTTAGAGGACACCGGGGAGCTGTTTTTT. This translates into CASSLAGGALEDTGELFF. The CDR3, completed at both ends by the reference TRBV5-1 and TRBJ2-2 genes, gives the full variable domain KAGVTQTPRYLIKTRGQQVTLSCSPISGHRSVSWYQQTPGQGLQFLFEYFSETQRNKGNFPGRFSGRQFSNSRSEMNVSTLELGDSALYLCASSLAGGALEDTGELFFGEGSRLTVL.